These 21 T cell receptor beta chains were all obtained from the same sample, sequenced in a study of naive and memory T cell subsets. Two oligonucleotides, mixed equimolar, formed the beta constant-region primer covering TRBC1 and TRBC2. TCRdb fed the UMI-ligation and nested PCR reads into MiXCR, producing one record per CDR3 protein. This sample has 130,000 to 150,000 distinct CDR3 sequences, with about 18% found just once. Sequenced: naive CD4+ T cells from blood. These receptors were collected from a human donor in good health.

This clonotype was picked up many times. The chain uses TRBV28 and TRBJ1-5; unclear D gene. This CDR3 spans 13 amino acids. Deletions cut 1 base from V and 0 bases from J, with 1 base between. Germline CDR1 and CDR2: MDHEN and SYDVKM. The CDR3 loop reads CASSLYSNQPQHF. Here the CDR3 DNA reads TGTGCCAGCAGTTTATATAGCAATCAGCCCCAGCATTTT.

This clonotype was seen more than once but under ten times. The chain combines TRBV7-9 with TRBJ1-2; D is ambiguous. The CDR3 contains 13 residues. Trimming cost V 3 bases and J 3 bases, with 8 bases left between them. Germline V gene sequence: CDR1 SEHNR, CDR2 FQNEAQ (reference sequence). This chain's CDR3 is CASSFSADYGYTF. For the CDR3, the DNA is TGTGCCAGCAGCTTCTCGGCAGACTATGGCTACACCTTC.

This clonotype was counted only a few times. The gene calls are TRBV6-6 and TRBJ1-5; D unresolved. Germline V gene lookup returns CDR1 MNHNY and CDR2 SVGAGI (reference sequence). Trimming shortened V by 7 bases and J by 6 bases, and 16 bases separated the two germline ends. This CDR3 is 14 amino acids long. CDR3 coding DNA: TGTGCCAGCACCCCGGGCGTTCTGGCTCAGCCCCAGCATTTT. It encodes CASTPGVLAQPQHF.

This clonotype was observed a few times. V and J are TRBV6-6 and TRBJ2-7; TRBD2 agrees at 11 bases. The CDR3 spans 14 residues. Per the germline V gene, CDR1 is MNHNY and CDR2 is SVGAGI (reference sequence). Germline trimming cut 5 bases from V and 2 bases from J; bases unmatched to any gene: 2. DNA for the CDR3: TGTGCCAGCAGTACGGGACTAGCGGCCTACGAGCAGTACTTC. Protein sequence: CASSTGLAAYEQYF.

This clonotype was observed a few times. The chain recombines TRBV10-3 with TRBJ2-1; possibly TRBD2 for D (5 bases). The length of the CDR3 is 14 residues. The V end was cut by 4 bases, the J end by 7 bases, with 14 bases between. In germline, CDR1 is ENHRY, CDR2 SYGVKD. For the CDR3, the DNA is TGTGCCATCAGTGTGATAGGAACGGGGAATGAGCAGTTCTTC. This translates into CAISVIGTGNEQFF.

This clonotype was found a few times. V gene TRBV7-9 combines with J gene TRBJ2-6; a weak D match, TRBD1 (6 bases). The CDR3 has 16 amino acids. CDR1 and CDR2 from the germline V gene are SEHNR and FQNEAQ (reference sequence). The V end lost 6 bases, the J end lost 3 bases, and 15 bases lay between the germline ends. Here the CDR3 DNA reads TGTGCCAGCAGGATAAACCAGGGGCGTGGGGCCAACGTCCTGACTTTC. Its protein is CASRINQGRGANVLTF. The whole variable domain, remainder taken from reference TRBV7-9 and TRBJ2-6, is DTGVSQNPRHKITKRGQNVTFRCDPISEHNRLYWYRQTLGQGPEFLTYFQNEAQLEKSRLLSDRFSAERPKGSFSTLEIQRTEQGDSAMYLCASRINQGRGANVLTFGAGSRLTVL.

This clonotype was seen a handful of times. J is TRBJ2-3 and V is TRBV28, with D unclear. Germline CDR1 MDHEN, CDR2 SYDVKM. The V gene lost 8 bases and the J gene lost 3 bases, with 9 bases spanning the gap. There are 12 residues in the CDR3. The CDR3 region is CASRALTDTQYF. In DNA, the CDR3 is TGTGCCAGCCGCGCTCTGACAGATACGCAGTATTTT. The full variable domain, with the rest looked up from reference TRBV28 and TRBJ2-3, is DVKVTQSSRYLVKRTGEKVFLECVQDMDHENMFWYRQDPGLGLRLIYFSYDVKMKEKGDIPEGYSVSREKKERFSLILESASTNQTSMYLCASRALTDTQYFGPGTRLTVL.

This clonotype was found a few times. This chain connects TRBV7-2 to TRBJ2-1; D ambiguous. The CDR3 length is 13 residues. CDR1 is SGHTA and CDR2 is FQGNSA in the germline V gene. The germline V and J ends were trimmed by 1 base and 8 bases, with 9 bases remaining between them. DNA for the CDR3: TGTGCCAGCAGCTTAGGGCCCCTCGATGAGCAGTTCTTC. The encoded protein is CASSLGPLDEQFF.

This clonotype came up a few times. This chain joins TRBV20-1 and TRBJ2-3; 9 bases are shared with TRBD2. J was trimmed by 1 base and V by 5 bases; bases with no gene match: 4. Germline V gives CDR1 DFQATT, CDR2 SNEGSKA (reference sequence). This CDR3 has 14 amino acids. The CDR3 coding sequence is TGCAGTGCTTCCCGGACTAGCGGCACAGATACGCAGTATTTT. It specifies CSASRTSGTDTQYF.

This clonotype was seen a few times. The chain couples TRBV2 to TRBJ2-3; D not resolved. Trimming removed 3 bases at V and 3 bases at J, with 4 bases between. CDR1 is SNHLY, CDR2 FYNNEI, per germline. CDR3 size: 12 residues. CDR3 nucleotides: TGTGCCAGCAGTGAGAGGACAGATACGCAGTATTTT. It specifies CASSERTDTQYF.

The chain's CDR3 is CASSSSTADIYGYTF. CDR3 nucleotides: TGTGCCAGCAGCTCATCCACTGCGGATATCTATGGCTACACCTTC. The chain couples TRBV7-2 to TRBJ1-2; no firm D call. Trimming took 4 bases from V and 4 from J, leaving 16 bases between them. The CDR3 contains 15 residues. Looked up from germline, CDR1 is SGHTA and CDR2 is FQGNSA.

The table lists this clonotype with many counts. This chain's CDR3 is CSVGQARNQPQHF. CDR3 coding DNA: TGCAGCGTTGGGCAGGCCCGAAATCAGCCCCAGCATTTT. The chain carries TRBV29-1 and TRBJ1-5; D not certain. The germline gives CDR1 SQVTM, CDR2 ANQGSEA. The CDR3 consists of 13 residues. V shed 4 bases and J shed 4 bases, with 11 bases lying between them.

The chain is built from TRBV12-3 or TRBV12-4 and TRBJ2-2; D is possibly TRBD2 (6 bases). V lost 6 bases to trimming and J lost 6 bases, with 20 bases between them. This CDR3 has 16 amino acids. CDR3 sequence reads: CASSPWRADSPGELFF. DNA of the CDR3: TGTGCCAGCAGCCCCTGGAGGGCCGATTCGCCCGGGGAGCTGTTTTTT.

As to this clonotype: The germline gene is not matched at one end of the junction; a read error may be the cause. The chain couples TRBV28 to TRBJ2-7; 7 nucleotides agree with TRBD2. CDR3 length: 15 residues. Germline V gives CDR1 MDHEN, CDR2 SYDVKM. As DNA, the CDR3 is TGTGCCAGCATGTCCAAGCGGGACTTGTCCTACGAGCAGAACTTC. Encoded protein: CASMSKRDLSYEQNF.

This clonotype was counted a few times. The chain recombines TRBV20-1 with TRBJ2-7, with D unclear. Between the trimmed V and J ends, which lost 6 bases and 2 bases, there was a span of 8 bases. Germline CDR1 DFQATT, CDR2 SNEGSKA (reference sequence). The CDR3 loop spans 11 amino acids. The CDR3 DNA is TGCAGTGCAAGGATAGCCTACGAGCAGTACTTC. Protein: CSARIAYEQYF.

This clonotype appeared many times. The chain links TRBV29-1 to TRBJ2-7; D might be TRBD1 or TRBD2, each matching 5 bases. V lost 4 bases and J 4 bases, leaving 11 bases between the germline ends. Germline V gene lookup returns CDR1 SQVTM and CDR2 ANQGSEA. The CDR3 runs to 12 residues. The CDR3 loop reads CSVGDPRYEQYF. CDR3 coding DNA: TGCAGCGTTGGGGACCCACGATACGAGCAGTACTTC.

This clonotype was seen only once. V is TRBV28 and J is TRBJ2-3; 10 nucleotides align to TRBD1. Germline V gives CDR1 MDHEN, CDR2 SYDVKM. The V gene end was trimmed by 11 bases and the J gene end by 4 bases; junction bases not matched to a gene: 15. The CDR3 runs to 16 residues. The CDR3 protein is CAPTLDRGHPADTQYF. The CDR3 nucleotides are TGTGCCCCAACCCTCGACAGGGGGCATCCGGCAGATACGCAGTATTTT.

This clonotype was seen a few times. V and J are TRBV9 and TRBJ1-2, with a possible D match to TRBD1 (6 bases). CDR1 SGDLS and CDR2 YYNGEE come from the germline V gene. The CDR3 spans 17 residues. The V gene lost 4 bases and the J gene lost 2 bases, with 21 bases spanning the gap. CDR3 region: CASSPLRGTNQNYGYTF. The DNA for the CDR3 is TGTGCCAGCAGCCCCCTGCGGGGGACAAACCAAAACTATGGCTACACCTTC.

As DNA, the CDR3 is TGTGCCAGCAGTGAAATAGCGGGCGTTACAGGGGAAGGAGAGACCCAGTACTTC. Its protein is CASSEIAGVTGEGETQYF. This rearrangement joins TRBV25-1 to TRBJ2-5; possibly TRBD1 or TRBD2 for D (7 bases each). The germline V gene encodes CDR1 MGHDK and CDR2 SYGVNS. Trimming left V 2 bases short and J 4 bases short, with 23 bases between. The CDR3 extends over 18 amino acids. Drawing the rest from reference TRBV25-1 and TRBJ2-5, the complete variable domain is EADIYQTPRYLVIGTGKKITLECSQTMGHDKMYWYQQDPGMELHLIHYSYGVNSTEKGDLSSESTVSRIRTEHFPLTLESARPSHTSQYLCASSEIAGVTGEGETQYFGPGTRLLVL.

The gene calls are TRBV5-1 and TRBJ2-1; the match to TRBD1 covers 12 bases. Germline V gene sequence: CDR1 SGHRS, CDR2 YFSETQ. Losses at the gene ends were 5 bases for V and 0 bases for J; bases not matched to a gene: 9. The CDR3 is made up of 18 amino acids. The CDR3 sequence is CASRGQGASGSSYNEQFF. The CDR3 nucleotides read TGCGCCAGCAGGGGACAGGGGGCAAGCGGGAGCTCCTACAATGAGCAGTTCTTC.

The CDR3 nucleotides read TGTGCCAGTAGTACCGGACTAGCGACCTACGAGCAGTACTTC. Protein product: CASSTGLATYEQYF. The rearrangement joins TRBV19 to TRBJ2-7, with 9 nucleotides matching TRBD2. CDR1 LNHDA and CDR2 SQIVND come from the germline V gene (reference sequence). The CDR3 is made up of 14 amino acids. J was trimmed by 2 bases and V by 4 bases; bases with no gene match: 3.